Given below is one T cell receptor (beta chain) in context. Produced via immunoSEQ multiplex PCR; TCRdb's table is partial and in-frame only. The sample records 70,000 to 85,000 clones, about 95% being singletons. The CDR3 spans 17 residues. Germline-derived CDR1 and CDR2 are SGHRS and YFSETQ. The trim removed 4 bases at V and 1 base at J, leaving 9 bases unmatched. This sample was included in a study of technical replicates of blood from a handful of donors. The chain uses TRBV5-1 and TRBJ1-1; TRBD1 agrees at 11 bases. The sequenced sample consisted of T cells isolated from PBMCs. The TCR originated in a human donor in good health. CDR3 DNA: TGCGCCAGCAGCCCGGGCGGGACAGGGGGGCAGAACACTGAAGCTTTCTTT. Protein: CASSPGGTGGQNTEAFF.